This T cell receptor (beta chain) stems from a study of early T cells in non-severe SARS-CoV-2 infection (dated by TCRdb to the early 2020s). About the investigation overall: Because TCR sequencing was done on bulk RNA from unsorted whole blood, the alpha and beta chains could not be paired.

This was a case-control study nested in a cohort of healthcare workers in London, UK, who had nasopharyngeal swab PCR tests and blood samples taken every week. Between 23 and 31 March 2020, the week of the UK lockdown, healthcare workers were enrolled and then followed up weekly for as long as 16 weeks. CDR1 SEHNR and CDR2 FQNEAQ were looked up in the germline V gene (reference sequence). The CDR3, cysteine through phenylalanine, is 15 amino acids long. The CDR3 DNA has 45 bases and is translated from base 1. V and J are truncated by 0 bases and 0 bases respectively, leaving an intervening sequence of 3 bases. The library was made by 5' RACE. Instrument used: NextSeq 500. In the TCR library protocol, unique molecular identifiers were attached to individual cDNA molecules to correct for PCR bias and sequencing error. TCR alpha and beta chains were both sequenced, and the abundances of alpha and beta sequences in each sample were closely correlated with each other. Per the authors' processing: Decombinator V4 was used to annotate TCR sequences for V gene, J gene and CDR3. TCRs were defined as expanded if a significant change between any two time points was detected under a Poisson model with p below 0.0001. TCR abundances were normalised to the total number of TCRs sequenced per sample and were expressed as counts per million. MAIT TCRs were defined by TRAV1-2 paired with TRAJ12, TRAJ20 or TRAJ33, and iNKT TCRs by TRAV10 paired with TRAJ18. VDJdb, accessed 1 November 2021, was searched for CMV, EBV and SARS-CoV-2 annotated TCRs, with TCRs annotated for multiple antigens excluded. TCRdb itself trimmed the public reads at Q25 with fastp, ran MiXCR and retained productive beta chains. Rows merge per CDR3 protein into single entries with the most common DNA and genes. Here the V and J calls rest on TCRdb's processing, not on the authors' analysis. This sample comprises 35,000 to 45,000 distinct CDR3 sequences, approximately 5.9% of them detected only once. The top ten clonotypes cover roughly 7.7% of the sample.

This clonotype was found a few times. The antigen this receptor binds is unknown. No much larger clonotype is one base removed from it; base qualities were not supplied. Study-wide conclusions, independent of this receptor: VDJdb matching was skewed toward anti-spike CD8 responses, so virus-specific expansions were likely underestimated and private and CD4 specificities were missed.

The sequence links TRBV7-9 to TRBJ2-6; no D gene can be assigned with confidence. The source material was whole blood, sampled at baseline. The sequence was obtained from an adult who was a healthcare worker with PCR-confirmed SARS-CoV-2 infection or an uninfected control (not recorded which). This receptor has the CDR3 CASSLAASGANVLTF. The nucleotide sequence reads as follows: TGTGCCAGCAGCTTAGCTGCCTCTGGGGCCAACGTCCTGACTTTC.